The present T cell receptor beta chain was sequenced within a study of T cell repertoires in cytomegalovirus infection. Study at large: Indications of both CMV infection and matching HLA type were provided by public TCR beta signatures.

TCRdb called the reads again in MiXCR, with one record for every CDR3 protein. The repertoire holds roughly 240,000 distinct CDR3 sequences, 6% to 8% seen once, with about 6.3% in the top ten. The CDR3 has 12 residues. Between the trimmed V and J ends, which lost 7 bases and 4 bases, there was a span of 11 bases. CDR1 and CDR2 (germline): SNHLY, FYNNEI. Notes on the study in general: HLA-C-restricted CMV clonotypes gave the most frequent clonotype in two of eight donors.

This clonotype has a count of ten or more. Its target is not known. The rearrangement links TRBV2 to TRBJ2-7; no clear D. The source of this sequence is a human donor in good health (CMV status not recorded). Some clones in this sample may be carry-over from other donors' samples. The sample was PBMCs. Written as DNA, the CDR3 is TGTGCCAGCACCTTAGAACGGTACGAGCAGTACTTC. Protein: CASTLERYEQYF. Full variable domain (remainder filled in from reference TRBV2 and TRBJ2-7): EPEVTQTPSHQVTQMGQEVILRCVPISNHLYFYWYRQILGQKVEFLVSFYNNEISEKSEIFDDQFSVERPDGSNFTLKIRSTKLEDSAMYFCASTLERYEQYFGPGTRLTVT.